The present entry profiles one T cell receptor beta chain with its context. Its antigen remains unidentified. The data derive from a study of shared clonotypes between healthy human individuals. Whole-study findings and limits: Several donors shared approximately 5% of their naive CD4 clonotypes.

The run depth of the assay was deep. Assay used: immunoSEQ multiplex PCR; TCRdb lists only in-frame clones, some missing. The data contain approximately 500,000 clones, about 96% of them singletons. What was sequenced was naive CD4+ T cells sorted from blood. Subset of the sample: CD45RA+ positively selected. This receptor was obtained from a woman aged 25 to 39 in good health.

The CDR3 DNA is TGTGCCAGCAGCGTCCAGGGGGGACCTAATTCACCCCTCCACTTT. This sequence encodes CASSVQGGPNSPLHF. The chain has TRBV9 and TRBJ1-6; 7 bases fit TRBD1. This CDR3 is 15 amino acids long. The germline V gene has CDR1 SGDLS and CDR2 YYNGEE. Trimming removed 2 bases from V and 6 bases from J; junction bases left unmatched: 5.